This T cell receptor (beta chain) was sequenced for a study of blood T cells in healthy people across ages. Study-level findings and limits: Changes seen in expanded clonotypes were possibly confounded by donor CMV status left unknown. More naive CD4+ cells and higher diversity were found in long-lived than in aged donors. Correlation between TCR beta diversity and naive T cell percentage was strong.

For the second PCR, which ran for about 7 to 11 cycles, a sample-barcoded 5' primer and a J-beta primer mix were used. Using its own MiXCR run on the 5' RACE reads, TCRdb lists one record per CDR3 protein. This sample has about 680,000 distinct CDR3 sequences, with around 49% found just once. Concerning this clonotype itself: No antigen is known for it. One junction end does not reproduce the germline sequence, and a read error may be involved.

Each sample yielded at least 6 million isolated PBMCs. This CDR3 contains 14 residues. Germline V gives CDR1 MGHRA, CDR2 YSYEKL. The chain recombines TRBV4-1 with TRBJ2-1; D possibly corresponds to TRBD2 (5 bases). Sequenced sample: blood. The origin of this receptor is a woman aged 60-75 years in good health. The CDR3 DNA sequence: TGCGCCAGGAGCCAAGCGAGGGATACCGATGAGCAGTTCTTC. Translated: CARSQARDTDEQFF.